These 7 T cell receptor beta chains came from one sample sequenced in a study of shared clonotypes between healthy human individuals. Data came from immunoSEQ multiplex PCR; TCRdb stores just in-frame clones and leaves some out. The table shows around 700,000 clones, with 55% to 75% occurring only once. The sequencing input was memory CD4+ T cells sorted from blood. Subset here: CD45RA-negative fraction. These receptors all stem from a young woman in good health.

This chain uses TRBV7-9 with TRBJ2-5; possible D gene TRBD2, 5 bases. Germline V gene data show CDR1 as SEHNR and CDR2 as FQNEAQ (reference sequence). V lost 5 bases, J lost 1 base, and 11 bases lay in between. The CDR3 is 14 amino acids. The DNA for the CDR3 is TGTGCCAGCAGCCAAGAGGGTCTCCAAGAGACCCAGTACTTC. It yields the protein CASSQEGLQETQYF.

The V call is TRBV15, the J call TRBJ2-5; TRBD1 matches at 7 bases. V lost 6 bases, J lost 0 bases, and 10 bases stayed unmatched. This CDR3 contains 16 residues. Germline CDR1 is LNHNV and CDR2 is YYDKDF (reference sequence). This CDR3 reads CATSEIRGTDQETQYF. The CDR3 nucleotides are TGTGCCACCAGTGAGATTAGAGGGACAGACCAAGAGACCCAGTACTTC. Full variable domain (missing parts from reference TRBV15 and TRBJ2-5): DAMVIQNPRYQVTQFGKPVTLSCSQTLNHNVMYWYQQKSSQAPKLLFHYYDKDFNNEADTPDNFQSRRPNTSFCFLDIRSPGLGDTAMYLCATSEIRGTDQETQYFGPGTRLLVL.

In this sample, this clone turned up once. This chain joins TRBV28 and TRBJ1-6; D gene ambiguous. The germline CDR1 and CDR2 sequences are MDHEN and SYDVKM. The CDR3 has 11 residues. Deletions cut 4 bases from V and 10 bases from J, with 5 bases between. CDR3 bases: TGTGCCAGCAGTTCGCTATCACCCCTCCACTTT. Its translation: CASSSLSPLHF.

Concerning this clone: Different DNA sequences within this sample yield the same CDR3. The chain links TRBV4-1 to TRBJ2-5; TRBD2 might be the D (5 bases). The V and J ends lost 2 bases and 1 base respectively, with 8 bases between them. This CDR3 region has 14 residues. Germline V gene data show CDR1 as MGHRA and CDR2 as YSYEKL. The CDR3 loop is CASSQTGLQETQYF. The CDR3 DNA reads as TGCGCCAGCAGCCAAACCGGACTCCAAGAGACCCAGTACTTC.

The chain employs TRBV7-2 and TRBJ2-7, with D possibly matching TRBD2 (6 bases). Germline-derived CDR1 and CDR2 are SGHTA and FQGNSA. V lost 0 bases and J lost 6, with 9 bases in between. The CDR3 has 13 residues. The CDR3 coding sequence is TGTGCCAGCAGCTTAGCGGCTAGCGTCGAGCAGTACTTC. Amino acids: CASSLAASVEQYF.

This clone turned up a few times. The V and J genes are TRBV7-3 and TRBJ2-1; D is tentatively TRBD1 or TRBD2 (5 bases each). The germline gives CDR1 SGHTA, CDR2 FQGTGA. This CDR3 has 15 amino acids. V lost 4 bases, J lost 5 bases, and 15 bases lay in between. For the CDR3, the DNA is TGTGCCAGCAGCTCATACGGGACCTCACACAATGAGCAGTTCTTC. Translated, it gives CASSSYGTSHNEQFF.

The chain uses TRBV6-1 and TRBJ2-7; 10 bases agree with TRBD2. The CDR3 is 16 residues long. Germline V gene sequence: CDR1 MNHNS, CDR2 SASEGT. The V and J ends lost 0 bases and 0 bases, in that order; junction bases with no gene match: 2. In DNA form, the CDR3 reads TGTGCCAGCAGTGAAGCGGGACTAGCGAGCTCCTACGAGCAGTACTTC. It encodes CASSEAGLASSYEQYF.